The 14 T cell receptor beta chains below come from one sample, sequenced in a study of T-cell reconstitution after alpha-beta-depleted transplantation in children. For TCRbeta, the library was prepared with unique molecular identifiers. TCRdb redid the calling of the PCR reads with MiXCR, one entry per CDR3 protein. The sample lists 450,000 to 550,000 distinct CDR3 sequences, around 10% occurring once. The material sequenced was PBMCs, mostly from graft donor cells, taken 180 days after TCRalphabeta/CD19-depleted stem cell transplant. All receptors come from a female patient aged 2 to 10 who had a stem cell transplant for aplastic anemia, so the T cells may come from the graft donor.

This clonotype appeared a few times. The rearrangement uses TRBV5-1 and TRBJ2-5; D remains unclear. Germline V CDR1 and CDR2: SGHRS, YFSETQ. The ends were cut back, 2 bases at V and 5 bases at J, with 10 bases in the middle. The CDR3 consists of 13 residues. Here the CDR3 reads CASSFPSSETQYF. The CDR3 bases are TGCGCCAGCAGCTTTCCAAGCAGCGAGACCCAGTACTTC. The full variable domain, completed using reference TRBV5-1 and TRBJ2-5, is KAGVTQTPRYLIKTRGQQVTLSCSPISGHRSVSWYQQTPGQGLQFLFEYFSETQRNKGNFPGRFSGRQFSNSRSEMNVSTLELGDSALYLCASSFPSSETQYFGPGTRLLVL.

J is TRBJ2-3 and V is TRBV4-3; D remains ambiguous. Germline values: CDR1 LGHNA, CDR2 YSLEER. Trimming stripped 1 base from V and 1 base from J, with 18 bases between. The CDR3 covers 18 residues. CDR3 in DNA: TGCGCCAGCAGCCAAGCTCTCATGGACCCTACGCGCACAGATACGCAGTATTTT. Its translation: CASSQALMDPTRTDTQYF.

This clonotype was counted only a few times. The chain has TRBV6-2 or TRBV6-3 and TRBJ2-7; 7 nucleotides agree with TRBD1. The junction had 3 bases not matched to a gene; V was cut back by 6 bases and J by 1 base. The CDR3 contains 13 residues. Per the germline V gene, CDR1 is MNHEY and CDR2 is SVGEGT. CDR3 amino acids: CASRHRGSYEQYV. The CDR3 DNA is TGTGCCAGCAGGCACAGGGGTTCCTACGAGCAGTACGTC.

This clonotype was observed a few times. This sequence joins TRBV12-3 or TRBV12-4 and TRBJ2-1, with TRBD2 identical over 11 bases. The CDR3 loop spans 17 amino acids. V gave up 3 bases and J gave up 4 bases; unmatched junction bases: 8. The CDR3: CASSFRLAGGLYNEQFF. DNA for the CDR3: TGTGCCAGCAGTTTTCGGCTAGCGGGAGGCCTTTACAATGAGCAGTTCTTC.

The table lists this clonotype with many counts. V is TRBV12-3 or TRBV12-4 and J is TRBJ1-5; D remains ambiguous. This CDR3 is built from 12 residues. Deletions cut 2 bases from V and 7 bases from J, with 6 bases between. CDR3 sequence (DNA): TGTGCCAGCAGTTTAACATCGCAGCCCCAGCATTTT. This encodes CASSLTSQPQHF.

This clonotype has just a few counts. The chain employs TRBV5-6 and TRBJ2-7; D unresolved. CDR3 length: 12 amino acids. Trimming shortened V by 6 bases and J by 3 bases, and 10 bases separated the two germline ends. Per the germline V gene, CDR1 is SGHDT and CDR2 is YYEEEE. CDR3 coding DNA: TGTGCCAGCACCATGGGCCTCTACGAGCAGTACTTC. This sequence encodes CASTMGLYEQYF. Full variable domain (rest looked up from reference TRBV5-6 and TRBJ2-7): DAGVTQSPTHLIKTRGQQVTLRCSPKSGHDTVSWYQQALGQGPQFIFQYYEEEERQRGNFPDRFSGHQFPNYSSELNVNALLLGDSALYLCASTMGLYEQYFGPGTRLTVT.

The sample holds a few counts of this clonotype. The V call is TRBV7-2, the J call TRBJ1-5; D may be TRBD1 (6 bases). V was cut by 6 bases and J by 5 bases, with 11 bases left in between. CDR3 length: 13 amino acids. Germline V lookup: CDR1 SGHTA, CDR2 FQGNSA. The DNA for the CDR3 is TGTGCCAGCAGTGGACAGTCCTATCAGCCCCAGCATTTT. It is translated as CASSGQSYQPQHF.

This clonotype has only a few counts. V and J are TRBV5-1 and TRBJ1-1; tentatively, D is TRBD1 (5 bases). V was cut by 4 bases and J by 7 bases, with 11 bases left in between. The length of the CDR3 is 12 residues. Germline loops: CDR1 SGHRS, CDR2 YFSETQ. The DNA of the CDR3 is TGCGCCAGCAGCCTCATCCAGGGTGAAGCTTTCTTT. This codes for CASSLIQGEAFF.

The rearrangement links TRBV3-1 to TRBJ1-2, with a possible D match to TRBD1 (6 bases). V lost 3 bases, J lost 4 bases, and 15 bases lay in between. There are 15 residues in the CDR3. Germline-derived CDR1 and CDR2 are LGHDT and YNNKEL (reference sequence). For the CDR3, the DNA is TGTGCCAGCAGCCAGGACCACAGGGTTCCCTATGGCTACACCTTC. It specifies CASSQDHRVPYGYTF.

The CDR3 DNA follows: TGTGCCAGCAGCTTAGATGGGCGGGACCCCTACAATGAGCAGTTCTTC. It translates to CASSLDGRDPYNEQFF. The genes are TRBV11-3 and TRBJ2-1; D might be TRBD2 (6 bases). V lost 0 bases and J lost 2, with 11 bases in between. Germline V lookup: CDR1 SGHNT, CDR2 YENEEA. The CDR3 has 16 residues. The variable domain in full, completed from reference TRBV11-3 and TRBJ2-1, reads EAGVVQSPRYKIIEKKQPVAFWCNPISGHNTLYWYLQNLGQGPELLIRYENEEAVDDSQLPKDRFSAERLKGVDSTLKIQPAELGDSAVYLCASSLDGRDPYNEQFFGPGTRLTVL.

As to this clonotype: The CDR3 end shows no conserved phenylalanine or tryptophan, and so a read error is likely. The chain couples TRBV29-1 to TRBJ1-3; no firm D call. The CDR3 loop spans 14 amino acids. Germline V CDR1 and CDR2: SQVTM, ANQGSEA. Deletions cut 5 bases from V and 4 bases from J, with 15 bases between. In DNA form, the CDR3 reads TGCAGCGTTCCGGGTGGCCGACTAGGAAACACCATATATTCT. Its translation: CSVPGGRLGNTIYS.

This clonotype was seen more than once but under ten times. CDR3 sequence reads: CASSPSTGHSPLHF. In DNA form, the CDR3 reads TGTGCCAGCAGCCCGTCGACAGGGCATTCACCCCTCCACTTT. This chain joins TRBV9 and TRBJ1-6, with TRBD1 matching 7 bases. The V gene's germline CDR1 is SGDLS and CDR2 YYNGEE. The V and J ends lost 4 bases and 8 bases, in that order; junction bases with no gene match: 6. The CDR3 sequence is 14 residues long.

This clonotype was seen a few times. This chain uses TRBV11-2 with TRBJ2-7, with 9 bases aligning to TRBD2. This CDR3 spans 18 amino acids. The V gene end was trimmed by 1 base and the J gene end by 2 bases; junction bases not matched to a gene: 12. Germline CDR1 and CDR2: SGHAT and FQNNGV. This CDR3 reads CASSLGPGWLAGPYEQYF. The CDR3, as DNA: TGTGCCAGCAGCTTAGGCCCCGGGTGGCTAGCGGGACCCTACGAGCAGTACTTC.

This clonotype showed up just a few times. The chain carries TRBV5-1 and TRBJ2-1; TRBD2 matches at 9 bases. This CDR3 has 14 residues. The germline V gene has CDR1 SGHRS and CDR2 YFSETQ. The trim removed 5 bases at V and 7 bases at J, leaving 7 bases unmatched. CDR3 in amino acids: CASRRLADWNEQFF. CDR3 in DNA: TGCGCCAGCAGACGACTAGCGGATTGGAATGAGCAGTTCTTC.